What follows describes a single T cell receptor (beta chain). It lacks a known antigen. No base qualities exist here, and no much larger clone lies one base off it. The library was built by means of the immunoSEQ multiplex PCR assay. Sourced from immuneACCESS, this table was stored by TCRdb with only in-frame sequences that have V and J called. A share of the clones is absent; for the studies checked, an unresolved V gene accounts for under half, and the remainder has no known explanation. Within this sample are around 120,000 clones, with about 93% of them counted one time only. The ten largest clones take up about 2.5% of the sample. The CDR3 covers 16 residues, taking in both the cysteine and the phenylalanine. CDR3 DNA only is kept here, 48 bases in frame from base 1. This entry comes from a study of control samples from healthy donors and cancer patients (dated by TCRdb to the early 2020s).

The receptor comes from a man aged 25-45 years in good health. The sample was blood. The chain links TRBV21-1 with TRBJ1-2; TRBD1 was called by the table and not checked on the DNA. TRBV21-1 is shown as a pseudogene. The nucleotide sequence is TGTGCCAGCAGCAAGGCTAAGACAGGGCTTTCCTATGGCTACACCTTC. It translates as CASSKAKTGLSYGYTF.